The present entry profiles one TCR beta chain with its context. This clonotype has a handful of counts. What this receptor recognizes is not known. No base quality information exists; no much larger clone differs at one position. Graves' hyperthyroidism was defined as stable when no progression to ophthalmopathy occurred over 18 months of follow-up. Hyperthyroidism patients were newly diagnosed, had a disease duration of under 2 months, and were aged 18 to 65 years. Patients with uncontrolled infections, other autoimmune diseases, pregnancy or lactation were excluded. Diagnoses were established on the basis of clinical symptoms, serum thyroxine and TRAb, thyroid ultrasound, and orbital computed tomography. PBMCs were isolated from about 10 ml of fresh peripheral blood by Ficoll-Paque density gradient centrifugation. Total RNA was extracted using Trizol reagent, and RNA quality was assessed on an Agilent 2100 Bioanalyzer.

The sample comes from a study of T cells in Graves' hyperthyroidism and ophthalmopathy (dated by TCRdb to the late 2010s). For the study in its entirety: Peripheral blood was collected at initial diagnosis, before any treatment. To identify distinguishing TCR V-J signatures, a discovery cohort of about 100 patients was used, comprising 40 to 45 with Graves' ophthalmopathy and around 60 with stable Graves' hyperthyroidism. Prospective prediction of ophthalmopathy was tested in an independent validation cohort consisting of some 20 hyperthyroidism patients and 15 or so patients who later progressed to ophthalmopathy. The approximately 98 discovery patients were randomly divided into training and test sets at a 7:3 ratio. The study also compared thyroid tissue and blood T-cell repertoires from several Graves' hyperthyroidism patients. After blood sampling, hyperthyroidism patients were treated with methimazole at a starting dose of 30 mg daily, and ophthalmopathy patients were treated with high-dose intravenous methylprednisolone. The paper describes TCR Vbeta CDR3 sequencing of 120 to 150 peripheral blood samples, made up of around 41 ophthalmopathy patients, over 70 hyperthyroidism patients and 17 progressor patients. Points the paper makes about the study in general: Most expanded thyroid clonotypes (frequency above 0.001) were also detected in blood, suggesting blood repertoires may reflect thyroid immune responses. In validation, progression to ophthalmopathy was predicted by the model with 55% to 71% sensitivity and 72% to 85% specificity, a median of around 6.5 months before onset. Sample size was not statistically predetermined, and investigators were not blinded to group allocation. Ophthalmopathy was separated from stable hyperthyroidism by a 13 V-J signature model, with around 88% sensitivity and about 81% specificity obtained in cross-validation and 80%/75% obtained in testing.

TCR beta CDR3 regions were amplified from RNA transcripts. For the first round of RT-PCR on the TCR CDR3, the HTBI primer set was used together with the Qiagen OneStep RT-PCR kit. The libraries were constructed in a second round of multiplex PCR and then size-selected and purified. The libraries were sequenced on an Illumina HiSeq2000 using paired-end 100 bp reads. The paper's data handling went like this. SOAPnuke was used to process the raw data, removing reads that contained adapters or uncalled bases, had a mean Phred below 15, or lacked an exact match to the constant primer or identifier. High-quality paired reads were merged using COPE v1.2.5, and each unique nucleotide sequence was defined as a clonotype. MiTCR v1.1 was used to align clonotypes to the IMGT TRBV, TRBD and TRBJ reference segments. The analysis was restricted to V-J combinations with a frequency above 0.0001, which together covered over 99% of the repertoires. The TCS score was defined as F50 (clonal expansion) divided by E x V (chaos), with BLOSUM62-based TCRdist calculated between CDR3 peptides within each V-J. Welch's t-statistics and random forest reduced some 510 V-J features to under 15, which were used in a naive Bayes classifier (R e1071). TCRdb handled the public reads itself, with Q25 trimming in fastp and clone calling in MiXCR, and kept productive beta chains. Here each entry gathers all rows of one CDR3 protein and keeps the most common genes and DNA. The V and J calls and clone size come from TCRdb's table, not from the authors' own analysis. This sample gives 500,000 to 750,000 distinct CDR3 sequences in total; 15% to 18% of them show up just once. The ten largest clones take up roughly 6.6% of the sample.

The specimen was blood. The source of this sequence is a woman aged 25 to 39 with Graves' hyperthyroidism.

This receptor carries the CDR3 CASSFPGTTLYEQYF. The sequenced DNA: TGTGCCAGCAGTTTCCCCGGGACTACTCTCTACGAGCAGTACTTC. The chain is encoded by TRBV7-8 joined to TRBJ2-7; a stretch of 7 junction bases matches TRBD2. From V the trimming removes 6 bases and from J it removes 3 bases, while the gene matches leave 11 bases of the junction unaccounted for. The germline V gene yields SGHVS for CDR1 and FQNEAQ for CDR2. The CDR3, from cysteine to phenylalanine, totals 15 residues. The only DNA kept is the CDR3, 45 bases in frame from the first base.